The next 5 T cell receptor beta chains were all read from a single sample in a study of blood T cell repertoires in COVID-19. Using immunoSEQ multiplex PCR, the repertoire was profiled, and TCRdb retains in-frame clones only, with some absent. The data hold some 120,000 clones, with 80% to 85% observed a single time. The sequenced material came from PBMCs or T cells enriched from blood (not recorded which). All receptors come from a man aged 25 to 40 who had recovered from COVID-19.

V and J are TRBV3-1 (or the pseudogene TRBV3-2) and TRBJ1-1; 9 bases align to TRBD1. With V trimmed by 4 bases and J by 4 bases, 7 bases remained unmatched. The germline gives CDR1 LGHDT, CDR2 YNNKEL (reference sequence). This CDR3 is built from 15 residues. DNA of the CDR3: TGTGCCAGCAGCCCTTCCCCGACAGGGGGCACTGAAGCTTTCTTT. Translation: CASSPSPTGGTEAFF.

The chain employs TRBV3-1 (or the pseudogene TRBV3-2) and TRBJ1-1; 10 bases fit TRBD1. Germline V gene data show CDR1 as LGHDT and CDR2 as YNNKEL (reference sequence). V was clipped by 0 bases and J by 4 bases; unmatched bases: 5. This CDR3 region has 16 residues. The CDR3 bases are TGTGCCAGCAGCCAAGAGGACAGGGGGAGGGGCACTGAAGCTTTCTTT. Its translation: CASSQEDRGRGTEAFF.

The chain is built from TRBV11-3 and TRBJ2-5, with 7 bases fitting TRBD2. Germline CDR1 reads SGHNT; CDR2 reads YENEEA. Trimming at V came to 5 bases and at J to 3 bases, leaving 3 bases not matched to a gene. The CDR3 consists of 13 residues. This chain's CDR3 is CASSRREEETQYF. The DNA for the CDR3 is TGTGCCAGCAGCCGCCGGGAGGAAGAGACCCAGTACTTC.

The chain employs TRBV7-9 and TRBJ1-4, with a possible D match to TRBD1 (5 bases). Germline-derived CDR1 and CDR2 are SEHNR and FQNEAQ (reference sequence). CDR3 length equals 16 residues. Trimming pared 5 bases from V and 2 bases from J, leaving 15 bases between. CDR3 DNA: TGTGCCAGCAGCAAAAGGGGTGCGGCGACTAATGAAAAACTGTTTTTT. It translates to CASSKRGAATNEKLFF.

This clone appeared a single time. The CDR3 sequence is CASSSLAASYGYTF. The CDR3 DNA reads TGCGCCAGCAGCTCCCTTGCGGCGTCCTATGGCTACACCTTC. The chain carries TRBV5-1 and TRBJ1-2; D gene uncertain. Between the trimmed V and J ends, which lost 3 bases and 4 bases, there was a span of 13 bases. From germline, CDR1 is SGHRS and CDR2 YFSETQ. CDR3 length equals 14 residues.